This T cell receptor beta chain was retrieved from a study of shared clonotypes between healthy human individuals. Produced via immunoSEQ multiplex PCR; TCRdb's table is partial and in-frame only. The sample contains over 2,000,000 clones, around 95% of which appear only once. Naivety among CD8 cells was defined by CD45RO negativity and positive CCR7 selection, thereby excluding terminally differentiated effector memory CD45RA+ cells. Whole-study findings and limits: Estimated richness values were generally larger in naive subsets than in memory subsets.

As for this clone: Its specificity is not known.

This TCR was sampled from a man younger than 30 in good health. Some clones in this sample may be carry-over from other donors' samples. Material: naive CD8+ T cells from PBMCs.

For the CDR3, the DNA is TGTGCCAGCAGGGCACCCACAGATACGCAGTATTTT. It yields the protein CASRAPTDTQYF. V usage is TRBV6-5 and J usage is TRBJ2-3; D gene ambiguous. This CDR3 region has 12 residues. Germline V lookup: CDR1 MNHEY, CDR2 SVGAGI. The V end lost 6 bases, the J end lost 2 bases, and 6 bases lay between the germline ends.